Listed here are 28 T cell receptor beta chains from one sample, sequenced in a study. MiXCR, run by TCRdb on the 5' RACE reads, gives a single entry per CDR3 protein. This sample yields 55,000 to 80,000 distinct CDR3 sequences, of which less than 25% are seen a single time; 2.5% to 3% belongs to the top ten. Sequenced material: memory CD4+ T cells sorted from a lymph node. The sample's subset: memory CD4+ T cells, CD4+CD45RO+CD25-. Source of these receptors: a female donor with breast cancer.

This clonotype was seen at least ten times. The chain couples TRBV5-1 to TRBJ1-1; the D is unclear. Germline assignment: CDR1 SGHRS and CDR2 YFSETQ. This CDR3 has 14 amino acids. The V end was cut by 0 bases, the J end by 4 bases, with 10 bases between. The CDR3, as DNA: TGCGCCAGCAGCTTGGCCCAGGAATCCACTGAAGCTTTCTTT. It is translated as CASSLAQESTEAFF.

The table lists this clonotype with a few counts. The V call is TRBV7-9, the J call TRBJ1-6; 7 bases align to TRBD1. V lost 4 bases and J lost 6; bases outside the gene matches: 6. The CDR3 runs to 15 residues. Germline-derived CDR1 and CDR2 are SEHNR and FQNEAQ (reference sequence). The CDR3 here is CASSSGQQGNSPLHF. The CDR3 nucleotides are TGTGCCAGCAGCTCGGGACAGCAGGGTAATTCACCCCTCCACTTT. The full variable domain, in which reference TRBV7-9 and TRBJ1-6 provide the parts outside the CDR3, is DTGVSQNPRHKITKRGQNVTFRCDPISEHNRLYWYRQTLGQGPEFLTYFQNEAQLEKSRLLSDRFSAERPKGSFSTLEIQRTEQGDSAMYLCASSSGQQGNSPLHFGNGTRLTVT.

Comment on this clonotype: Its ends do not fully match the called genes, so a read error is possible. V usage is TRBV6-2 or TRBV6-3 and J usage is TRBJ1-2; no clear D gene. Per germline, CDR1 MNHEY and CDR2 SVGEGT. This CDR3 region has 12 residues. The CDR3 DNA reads TGTTCCAGCAGTTACGGGGACTATGGCTACACCTTC. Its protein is CSSSYGDYGYTF.

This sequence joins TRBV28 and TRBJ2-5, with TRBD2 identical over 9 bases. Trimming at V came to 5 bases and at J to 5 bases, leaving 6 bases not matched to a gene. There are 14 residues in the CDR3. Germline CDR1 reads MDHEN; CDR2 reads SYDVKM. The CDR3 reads CASSDSGSSETQYF. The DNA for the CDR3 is TGTGCCAGCAGTGATAGCGGGAGTTCGGAGACCCAGTACTTC.

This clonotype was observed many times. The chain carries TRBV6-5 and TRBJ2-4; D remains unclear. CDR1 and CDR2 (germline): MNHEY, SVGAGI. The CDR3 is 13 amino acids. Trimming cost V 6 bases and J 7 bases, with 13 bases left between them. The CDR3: CASRKTVENIQYF. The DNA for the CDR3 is TGTGCCAGCAGGAAGACGGTGGAGAACATTCAGTACTTC.

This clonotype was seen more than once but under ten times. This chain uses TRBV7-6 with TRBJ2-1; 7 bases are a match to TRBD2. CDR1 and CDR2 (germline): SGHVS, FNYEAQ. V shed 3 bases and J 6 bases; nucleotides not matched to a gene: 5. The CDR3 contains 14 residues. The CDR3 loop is CASSFGGRSNEQFF. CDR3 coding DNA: TGTGCCAGCAGCTTCGGCGGGAGAAGCAATGAGCAGTTCTTC.

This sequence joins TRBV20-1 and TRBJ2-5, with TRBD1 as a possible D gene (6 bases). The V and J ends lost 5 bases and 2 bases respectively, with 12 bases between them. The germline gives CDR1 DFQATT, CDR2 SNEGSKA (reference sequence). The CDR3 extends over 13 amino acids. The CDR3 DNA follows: TGCAGTGCTCCTCACAGGGCTCAAGAGACCCAGTACTTC. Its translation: CSAPHRAQETQYF.

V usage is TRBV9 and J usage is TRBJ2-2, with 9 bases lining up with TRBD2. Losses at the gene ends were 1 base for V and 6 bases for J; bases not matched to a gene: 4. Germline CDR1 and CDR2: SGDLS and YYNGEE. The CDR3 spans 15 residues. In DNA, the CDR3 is TGTGCCAGCAGCGTAAATAGCGGGAGCCCCGGGGAGCTGTTTTTT. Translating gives CASSVNSGSPGELFF.

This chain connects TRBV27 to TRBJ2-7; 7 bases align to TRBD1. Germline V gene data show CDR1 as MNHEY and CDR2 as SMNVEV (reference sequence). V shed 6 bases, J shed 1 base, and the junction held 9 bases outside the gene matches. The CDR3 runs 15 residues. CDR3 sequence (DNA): TGTGCCAGCAGCTACCTGCCGGGACAGTCCTACGAGCAGTACTTC. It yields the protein CASSYLPGQSYEQYF.

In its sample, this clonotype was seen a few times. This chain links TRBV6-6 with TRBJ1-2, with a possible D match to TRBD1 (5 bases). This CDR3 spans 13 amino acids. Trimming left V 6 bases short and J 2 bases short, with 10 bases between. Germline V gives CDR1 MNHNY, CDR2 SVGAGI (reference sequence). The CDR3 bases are TGTGCCAGCAGCTCTCAGGGAAACTATGGCTACACCTTC. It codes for CASSSQGNYGYTF.

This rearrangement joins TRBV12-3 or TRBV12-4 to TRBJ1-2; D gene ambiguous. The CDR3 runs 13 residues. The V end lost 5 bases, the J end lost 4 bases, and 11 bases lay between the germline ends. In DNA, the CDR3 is TGTGCCAGCAGTCCGCCAATCGTCTATGGCTACACCTTC. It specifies CASSPPIVYGYTF.

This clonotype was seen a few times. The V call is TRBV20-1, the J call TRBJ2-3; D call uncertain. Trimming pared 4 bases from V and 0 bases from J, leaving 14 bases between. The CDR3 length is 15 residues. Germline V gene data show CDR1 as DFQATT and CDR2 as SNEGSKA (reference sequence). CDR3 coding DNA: TGCAGTGCTATATCCCAGCGTGCTAGCACAGATACGCAGTATTTT. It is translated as CSAISQRASTDTQYF.

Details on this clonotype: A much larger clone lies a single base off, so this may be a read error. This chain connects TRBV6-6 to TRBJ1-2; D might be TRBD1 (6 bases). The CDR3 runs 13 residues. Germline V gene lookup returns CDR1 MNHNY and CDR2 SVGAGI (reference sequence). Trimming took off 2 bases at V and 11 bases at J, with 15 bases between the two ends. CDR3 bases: TGTGCCAGCAGTTACCACAGGGAAGACCCTTACACCTTC. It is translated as CASSYHREDPYTF.

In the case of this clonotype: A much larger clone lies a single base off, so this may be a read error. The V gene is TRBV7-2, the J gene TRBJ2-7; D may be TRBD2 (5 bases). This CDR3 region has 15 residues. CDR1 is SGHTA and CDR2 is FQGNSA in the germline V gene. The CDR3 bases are TGTGCCTGCAGCGCGATGGACGGGGTAGGGCACGAGCAGTACTTC. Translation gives CACSAMDGVGHEQYF.

The CDR3 is CASSLKIVGLAGAESYEQYF. CDR3 DNA sequence: TGCGCCAGCAGCCTCAAGATCGTAGGACTAGCGGGAGCAGAGTCCTACGAGCAGTACTTC. The rearrangement joins TRBV4-1 to TRBJ2-7; TRBD2 matches at 13 bases. This CDR3 has 20 amino acids. Germline V gene lookup returns CDR1 MGHRA and CDR2 YSYEKL. The J segment lost 1 base and the V segment lost 4 bases, leaving 16 bases of the junction unmatched.

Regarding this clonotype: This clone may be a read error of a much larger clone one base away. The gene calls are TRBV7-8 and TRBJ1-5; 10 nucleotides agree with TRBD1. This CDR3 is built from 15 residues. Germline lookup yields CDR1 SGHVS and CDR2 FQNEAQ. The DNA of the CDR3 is TGTGCCGGCAGCCGCGGGACAGGGGAGAATCAGCCCCAGCATTTT. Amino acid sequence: CAGSRGTGENQPQHF.

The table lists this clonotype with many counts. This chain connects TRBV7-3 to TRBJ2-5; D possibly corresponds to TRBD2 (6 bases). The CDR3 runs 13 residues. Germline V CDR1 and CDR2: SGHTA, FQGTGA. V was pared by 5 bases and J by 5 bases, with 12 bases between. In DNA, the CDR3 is TGTGCCAGCAGCCCACGAGCGGGTGAGACCCAGTACTTC. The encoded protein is CASSPRAGETQYF.

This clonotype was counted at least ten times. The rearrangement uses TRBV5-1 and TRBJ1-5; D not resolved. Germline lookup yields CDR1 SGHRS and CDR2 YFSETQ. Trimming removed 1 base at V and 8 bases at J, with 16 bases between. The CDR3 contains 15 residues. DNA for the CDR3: TGCGCCAGCAGCTTGACGGGGAGCGGCGTGGAGCCCCAGCATTTT. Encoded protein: CASSLTGSGVEPQHF.

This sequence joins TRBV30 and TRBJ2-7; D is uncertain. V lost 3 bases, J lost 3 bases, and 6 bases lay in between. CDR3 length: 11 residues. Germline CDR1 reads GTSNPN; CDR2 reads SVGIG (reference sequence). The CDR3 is CAWRFGYEQYF. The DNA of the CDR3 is TGTGCCTGGAGATTTGGCTACGAGCAGTACTTC.

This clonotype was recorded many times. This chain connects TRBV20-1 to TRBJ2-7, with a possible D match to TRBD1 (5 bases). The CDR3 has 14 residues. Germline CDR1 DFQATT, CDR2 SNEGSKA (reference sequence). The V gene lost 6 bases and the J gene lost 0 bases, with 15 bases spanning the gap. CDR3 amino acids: CSAIGETASYEQYF. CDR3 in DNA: TGCAGTGCAATCGGTGAGACAGCCTCCTACGAGCAGTACTTC.

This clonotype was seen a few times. The CDR3 nucleotides read TGCAGTGCTAGCCCGAGCGGGAGGGACAACACCGAGCAGTACTTC. This translates into CSASPSGRDNTEQYF. The chain combines TRBV20-1 with TRBJ2-7, with 10 positions matching TRBD2. CDR1 is DFQATT and CDR2 is SNEGSKA in the germline V gene (reference sequence). V was pared by 3 bases and J by 6 bases, with 11 bases of the junction left unmatched. The CDR3 consists of 15 residues.

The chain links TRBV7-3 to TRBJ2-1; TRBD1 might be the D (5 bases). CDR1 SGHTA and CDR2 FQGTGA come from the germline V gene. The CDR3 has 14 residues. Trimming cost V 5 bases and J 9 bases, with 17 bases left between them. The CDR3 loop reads CASSLGSRDPEQFF. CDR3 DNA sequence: TGTGCCAGCAGCCTGGGAAGCAGGGATCCTGAGCAGTTCTTC.

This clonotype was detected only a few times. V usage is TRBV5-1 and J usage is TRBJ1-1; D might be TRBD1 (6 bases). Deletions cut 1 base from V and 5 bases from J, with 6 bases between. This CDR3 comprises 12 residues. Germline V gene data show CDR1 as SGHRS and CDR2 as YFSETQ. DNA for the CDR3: TGCGCCAGCAGCTTGCAGGGGACTGAAGCTTTCTTT. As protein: CASSLQGTEAFF.

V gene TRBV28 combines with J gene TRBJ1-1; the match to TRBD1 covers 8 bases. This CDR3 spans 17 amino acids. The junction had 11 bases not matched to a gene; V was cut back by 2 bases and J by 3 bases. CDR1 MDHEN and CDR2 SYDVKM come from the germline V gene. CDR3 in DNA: TGTGCCAGCAGTTTACCGGTGGCAGGGGGCGCGGACACTGAAGCTTTCTTT. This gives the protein CASSLPVAGGADTEAFF.

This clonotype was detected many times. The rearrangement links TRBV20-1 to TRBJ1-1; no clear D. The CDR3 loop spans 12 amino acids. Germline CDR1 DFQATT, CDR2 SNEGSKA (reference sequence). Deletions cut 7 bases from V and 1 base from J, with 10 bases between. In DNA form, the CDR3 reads TGCAGTGGGGCCCGGGAGAACACTGAAGCTTTCTTT. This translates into CSGARENTEAFF.

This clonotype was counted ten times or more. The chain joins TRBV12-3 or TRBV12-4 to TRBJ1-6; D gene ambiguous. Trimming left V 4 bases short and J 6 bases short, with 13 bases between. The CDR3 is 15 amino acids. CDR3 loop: CASSSLLGGNSPLHF. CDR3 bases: TGTGCCAGCAGTTCCCTATTGGGTGGTAATTCACCCCTCCACTTT.

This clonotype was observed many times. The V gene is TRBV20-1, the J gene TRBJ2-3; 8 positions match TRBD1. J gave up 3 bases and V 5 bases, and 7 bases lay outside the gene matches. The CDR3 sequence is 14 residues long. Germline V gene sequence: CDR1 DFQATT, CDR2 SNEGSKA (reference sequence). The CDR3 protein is CSASTGAVTDTQYF. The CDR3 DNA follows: TGCAGTGCTTCGACAGGGGCCGTAACAGATACGCAGTATTTT.

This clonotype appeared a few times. The CDR3 nucleotides read TGCGCCAGCAGCTTGGGAGGACAGGGCGGTTCACCCCTCCACTTT. Translating gives CASSLGGQGGSPLHF. The chain joins TRBV5-1 to TRBJ1-6; 8 bases match TRBD1. Germline V lookup: CDR1 SGHRS, CDR2 YFSETQ. The CDR3 spans 15 residues. Trimming at V came to 0 bases and at J to 9 bases, leaving 5 bases not matched to a gene.